This T cell receptor beta chain was sequenced for a study of neoadjuvant anti-PD-1 for oral cavity cancer. Between the trimmed V and J ends, which lost 6 bases and 14 bases, there was a span of 16 bases. Germline V gene data show CDR1 as SGHVS and CDR2 as FNYEAQ. The CDR3 sequence is 11 residues long. Remarks on this clone: What it binds is not known.

Assay: immunoSEQ multiplex PCR; the TCRdb copy retains only in-frame clones and omits some. Among nearly 15,000 clones, roughly 40% were seen once, and the ten largest hold around 40%. The time point was: after neoadjuvant nivolumab, at surgical resection. Patients were newly diagnosed with stage II-IVA oral cavity squamous cell carcinoma without prior systemic or radiation treatment. Findings and limits, study-wide: Larger post-treatment preexisting tumor clones tracked with greater tumor shrinkage. Pretreatment Treg/Th17 ratio correlated inversely with post-treatment tumor clonality.

This sequence originates from a person between 35 and 79 years old with oral cavity squamous cell carcinoma. The material sequenced was tumor tissue, taken after nivolumab (anti-PD-1) treatment. The V gene is TRBV7-6, the J gene TRBJ1-2; possible D gene TRBD1, 6 bases. The CDR3 DNA sequence: TGTGCCAGCAGGTCCACAGGGTTACCAACCTTC. This encodes CASRSTGLPTF.